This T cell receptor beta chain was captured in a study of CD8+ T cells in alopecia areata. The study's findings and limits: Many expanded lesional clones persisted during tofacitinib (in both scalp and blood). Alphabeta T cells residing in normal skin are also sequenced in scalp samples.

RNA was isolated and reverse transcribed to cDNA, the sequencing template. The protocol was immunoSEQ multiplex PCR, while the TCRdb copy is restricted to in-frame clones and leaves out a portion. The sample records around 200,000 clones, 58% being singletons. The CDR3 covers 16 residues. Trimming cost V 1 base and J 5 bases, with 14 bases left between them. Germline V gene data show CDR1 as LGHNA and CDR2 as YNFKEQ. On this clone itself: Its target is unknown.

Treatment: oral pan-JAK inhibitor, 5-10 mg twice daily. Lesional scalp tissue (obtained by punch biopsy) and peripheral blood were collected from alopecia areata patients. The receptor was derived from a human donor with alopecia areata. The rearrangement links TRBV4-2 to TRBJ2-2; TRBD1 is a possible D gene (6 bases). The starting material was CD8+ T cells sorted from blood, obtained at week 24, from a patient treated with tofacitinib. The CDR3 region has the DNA TGTGCCAGCAGCCAAGCAGGGTGGACAGCTACCGGGGAGCTGTTTTTT. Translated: CASSQAGWTATGELFF.